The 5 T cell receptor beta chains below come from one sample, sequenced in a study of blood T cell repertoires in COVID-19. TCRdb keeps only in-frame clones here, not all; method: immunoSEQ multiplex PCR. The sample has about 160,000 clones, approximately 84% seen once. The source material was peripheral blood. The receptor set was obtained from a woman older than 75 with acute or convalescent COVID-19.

As DNA, the CDR3 is TGTGCCAGCAGCGGCTTGTGGGGGCCTAATGAAAAACTGTTTTTT. This encodes CASSGLWGPNEKLFF. The V gene is TRBV11-2, the J gene TRBJ1-4; weak D call: TRBD1 (6 bases). The germline V and J ends were trimmed by 5 bases and 3 bases, with 13 bases remaining between them. CDR3 length: 15 residues. The germline CDR1 and CDR2 sequences are SGHAT and FQNNGV.

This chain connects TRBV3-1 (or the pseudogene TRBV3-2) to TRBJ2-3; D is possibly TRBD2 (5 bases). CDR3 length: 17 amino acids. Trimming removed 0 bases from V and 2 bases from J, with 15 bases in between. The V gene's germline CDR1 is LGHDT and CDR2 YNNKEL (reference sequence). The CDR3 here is CASSQDLGPGDTDTQYF. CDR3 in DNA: TGTGCCAGCAGCCAAGATCTTGGTCCCGGGGACACAGATACGCAGTATTTT.

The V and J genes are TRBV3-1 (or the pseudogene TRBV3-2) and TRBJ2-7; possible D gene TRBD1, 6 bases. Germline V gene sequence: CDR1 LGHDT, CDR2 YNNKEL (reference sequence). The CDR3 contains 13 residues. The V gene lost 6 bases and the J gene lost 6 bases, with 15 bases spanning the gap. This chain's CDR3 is CASSQNRAGEQYF. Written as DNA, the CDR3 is TGTGCCAGCAGTCAAAACAGGGCGGGCGAGCAGTACTTC.

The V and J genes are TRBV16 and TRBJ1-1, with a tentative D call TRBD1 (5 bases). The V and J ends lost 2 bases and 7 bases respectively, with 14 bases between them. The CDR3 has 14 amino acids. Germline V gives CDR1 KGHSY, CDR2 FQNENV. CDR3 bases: TGTGCCAGCAGCCAAGAGGCAGGGATGAGTGAAGCTTTCTTT. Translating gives CASSQEAGMSEAFF.

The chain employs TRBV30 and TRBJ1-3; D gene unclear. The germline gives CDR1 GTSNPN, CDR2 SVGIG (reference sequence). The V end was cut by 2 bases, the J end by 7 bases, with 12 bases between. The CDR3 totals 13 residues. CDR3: CAWSTERINTIYF. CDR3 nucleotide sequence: TGTGCCTGGAGTACGGAGAGGATCAACACCATATATTTT.